The 24 T cell receptor delta chains below were found in one sample sequenced in a study of gamma delta lymphoproliferative disorders and STAT genes. TCRdb re-called the multiplex PCR reads through CATT. The table includes 950 to 1,300 delta-chain clones, 2.4% detected once. Sequencing used genomic DNA taken from PBMCs of patients and controls. The specimen sequenced was blood. These TCRs come from a human donor in good health.

This sequence joins TRDV2 and TRDJ1; TRDD3 matches 9 bases. Germline CDR1 reads GEAIGNYY; CDR2 reads EKD. The trim removed 0 bases at V and 4 bases at J, leaving 5 bases unmatched. The CDR3 covers 15 residues. CDR3 region: CACDTLGDIYDKLIF. In DNA form, the CDR3 reads TGTGCCTGTGACACCTTGGGGGATATATACGATAAACTCATCTTT.

Of note for this clone: The TCRdb record carries a much larger clone's protein, which differs from this DNA's translation at residue 5; a read error is the likely cause, and the protein listed here is the DNA translation. The chain joins TRDV1 to TRDJ1, with D possibly TRDD3 on 5 matching bases. The germline V gene encodes CDR1 TSWWSYY and CDR2 QGS. The V gene lost 5 bases and the J gene lost 0 bases, with 28 bases spanning the gap. The CDR3 has 20 amino acids. The CDR3 sequence: CALGKRLGGPSGPYTDKLIF. CDR3 bases: TGTGCTCTTGGGAAAAGGCTCGGGGGGCCCTCGGGGCCTTACACCGATAAACTCATCTTT.

For this clone: The protein TCRdb lists belongs to a much larger clone and differs from this DNA's translation at residue 15, which points to a read error; the protein shown is made from the DNA. This chain joins TRDV1 and TRDJ1; D possibly corresponds to TRDD2 (6 bases). Germline CDR1 and CDR2: TSWWSYY and QGS. CDR3 length: 19 residues. The CDR3 bases are TGTGCTCTTGGTGTTCGTTGGCGGATTGGGATCCTACACACCAATAAACTCATCTTT. It encodes CALGVRWRIGILHTNKLIF.

This clone was found many times. With a far larger clone one base away, a read error is the likely cause. The limits of the CDR3 on the DNA are not certain, so only TCRdb's listed CDR3 is given. This chain links TRAV29/DV5 with TRDJ3; TRDD3 reflects the table's D call only, with no check against the DNA. The CDR3 is 20 amino acids in total, end residues counted. Per the germline V gene, CDR1 is NSMFDY and CDR2 is ISSIKDK. This chain's CDR3 is CSVLLCSTLGTPWDTRQMFF.

This clone has just a few counts. A far larger clone is one nucleotide away, so this likely arose from a read error. Additional DNA sequences in this sample encode the identical CDR3. V is TRAV29/DV5 and J is TRDJ3; D is uncertain. Germline assignment: CDR1 NSMFDY and CDR2 ISSIKDK. The CDR3 sequence is 20 residues long. Here the CDR3 reads CSVLLCSTLDTPWDTRQMFF. In DNA, the CDR3 is TGCAGTGTACTCCTGTGCAGCACGCTTGACACTCCCTGGGACACCCGACAGATGTTTTTC. Full variable domain (missing parts from reference TRAV29/DV5 and TRDJ3): DQQVKQNSPSLSVQEGRISILNCDYTNSMFDYFLWYKKYPAEGPTFLISISSIKDKNEDGRFTVFLNKSAKHLSLHIVPSQPGDSAVYFCSVLLCSTLDTPWDTRQMFFGTGIKLFVEP.

This rearrangement joins TRDV2 to TRDJ1; 13 bases are a match to TRDD3. Germline V gene lookup returns CDR1 GEAIGNYY and CDR2 EKD. The CDR3 loop spans 20 amino acids. The ends lost 0 bases at V and 1 base at J; junction bases unmatched: 13. CDR3 nucleotide sequence: TGTGCCTGTGACACCGTCGCCGACTGGGGGATACGCGGGGTCACCGATAAACTCATCTTT. Its translation: CACDTVADWGIRGVTDKLIF.

This sequence joins TRDV2 and TRDJ1; D remains ambiguous. Germline V gene data show CDR1 as GEAIGNYY and CDR2 as EKD. The CDR3 length is 15 residues. V was cut by 3 bases and J by 3 bases, with 16 bases left in between. DNA of the CDR3: TGTGCCTGTGACCCTTGGGTTCCGGGCGCCGATAAACTCATCTTT. Amino acids: CACDPWVPGADKLIF.

This clone was found a few times. A J gene of TRDJ2 was called, though the V gene was not; the table calls TRDD3, which could not be checked here. The CDR3 is made up of 15 amino acids. Here the CDR3 DNA reads TGTGCCTCCTACGGAGCGGGGGTAATGACAGCACAACTCTTCTTT. Encoded protein: CASYGAGVMTAQLFF.

By frequency in the sample, this clone is medium-sized (0.01 to 0.1%). Other DNA sequences in the same sample also yield this CDR3. The rearrangement links TRDV1 to TRDJ1; D could derive from TRDD2 or TRDD3 (5 bases each). Germline V gene lookup returns CDR1 TSWWSYY and CDR2 QGS. This CDR3 spans 17 amino acids. The CDR3 DNA is TGTGCCCCCCCGGGCGCCTACGGGTGGGGAAGCGTCGATAAACTCATCTTT. The encoded protein is CAPPGAYGWGSVDKLIF.

There are a few counts of this clone. A far larger clone is one nucleotide away, so this likely arose from a read error. This same CDR3 is encoded by further DNA sequences in the sample. The J gene is TRDJ1, the V gene TRDV1, with 8 bases matching TRDD3. Per germline, CDR1 TSWWSYY and CDR2 QGS. CDR3 length: 17 amino acids. The CDR3 protein is CALGNPVVGDHTDKLIF. CDR3 nucleotides: TGTGCTCTTGGGAACCCCGTGGTGGGGGATCACACTGATAAACTCATCTTT.

No V gene call was produced; the J gene was TRDJ1; the table assigns TRDD3, which was not confirmed against the DNA. The CDR3 is 23 amino acids. The CDR3 spells CALGRPRSYLHLDGGYYTDKLIF. For the CDR3, the DNA is TGTGCTCTTGGGAGACCTAGAAGCTATCTCCACCTGGACGGGGGATACTACACCGATAAACTCATCTTT.

This clone was recorded a few times. The likely explanation is a read error, given a far larger clone one base away. The sample has other DNA sequences that encode this CDR3 too. The chain joins TRDV1 to TRDJ1, with 10 nucleotides matching TRDD3. The ends lost 3 bases at V and 0 bases at J; junction bases unmatched: 7. Per germline, CDR1 TSWWSYY and CDR2 QGS. The CDR3 spans 17 residues. The CDR3 bases are TGTGCTCTTGGGGAGTCTCCTACTGGGGGATACACCGATAAACTCATCTTT. Translated, it gives CALGESPTGGYTDKLIF.

A word on this clone: Since a far larger clone is one base different, this is likely a read error. The chain has TRDV3 and TRDJ1; 11 bases fit TRDD3. Germline CDR1 reads TVYSNPD; CDR2 reads GDNSRS (reference sequence). The CDR3 is made up of 18 amino acids. DNA for the CDR3: TGTGCCTTTGTTCCTGGGGGATACCTTTACCGCTTCACCGATAGACTCATCTTT. It encodes CAFVPGGYLYRFTDRLIF.

V and J are TRDV1 and TRDJ1, with 9 bases that match TRDD3. Unmatched junction bases numbered 17, after V lost 3 bases and J lost 0 bases. CDR3 length: 20 residues. Germline V CDR1 and CDR2: TSWWSYY, QGS. CDR3 region: CALGDQGRYDWGTYTDKLIF. CDR3 DNA: TGTGCTCTTGGGGATCAAGGTCGGTATGACTGGGGGACCTACACCGATAAACTCATCTTT.

This clone was detected only a few times. This likely stems from a read error, as it lies one base from a far larger clone. Distinct nucleotide sequences in the sample also encode this CDR3. The rearrangement links TRDV1 to TRDJ1; maybe TRDD2 (5 bases). Germline CDR1 reads TSWWSYY; CDR2 reads QGS. The CDR3 is made up of 17 amino acids. V shed 0 bases and J shed 1 base, with 15 bases lying between them. CDR3 amino acids: CALGELYDLLFTDKLIF. Here the CDR3 DNA reads TGTGCTCTTGGGGAACTTTACGACCTACTGTTCACCGATAAACTCATCTTT.

There are a few counts of this clone. The protein TCRdb gives is from a much larger clone and does not agree with this DNA's translation at residue 12, likely a read error; the protein shown here comes from the DNA. The CDR3 DNA reads as TGTGCCTGTGACACCGTGGGGGATACGAGGACCGGTAAACTCATCTTT. Translation: CACDTVGDTRTGKLIF. This chain uses TRDV2 with TRDJ1, with TRDD3 matching 11 bases. The CDR3 totals 16 residues. The germline V gene has CDR1 GEAIGNYY and CDR2 EKD.

This clone was detected a few times. TCRdb's protein, taken from a much larger clone, differs from this DNA's translation at residue 3, likely owing to a read error; the protein displayed comes from the DNA. The genes are TRDV1 and TRDJ1; possibly TRDD2 for D (8 bases). This CDR3 comprises 21 residues. Germline V CDR1 and CDR2: TSWWSYY, QGS. The CDR3, as DNA: TGTGCTTTTGGGGAATATGGTCTTCCTACAGAAACGCTGGGGGACACCGATAAACTCATCTTT. Translated: CAFGEYGLPTETLGDTDKLIF.

This clone occurred a few times. A read error likely explains this, since a far larger clone differs by one base. This same CDR3 is encoded by further DNA sequences in the sample. The chain carries TRDV1 and TRDJ1; 9 positions match TRDD2. The CDR3 has 19 residues. Germline V lookup: CDR1 TSWWSYY, CDR2 QGS. In DNA form, the CDR3 reads TGTGCCCTTGGGGACCCTTCCTACCTCCCATGGGGGAATATCGATAAACTCATCTTT. As protein: CALGDPSYLPWGNIDKLIF.

This clone was counted a few times. The V gene is TRDV1, the J gene TRDJ1, with a weak D call TRDD3 (5 bases). CDR3 size: 17 residues. Germline assignment: CDR1 TSWWSYY and CDR2 QGS. V gave up 0 bases and J gave up 4 bases, with 18 bases separating them. The CDR3 DNA sequence: TGTGCTCTTGGGGAACTACTGCCTAGGGGGGTGGTCGATAAACTCATCTTT. It is translated as CALGELLPRGVVDKLIF.

In regard to this clone: This likely stems from a read error, as it lies one base from a far larger clone. The same CDR3 is also encoded by other DNA sequences in this sample. This sequence joins TRDV3 and TRDJ1; 12 nucleotides agree with TRDD3. The V gene's germline CDR1 is TVYSNPD and CDR2 GDNSRS (reference sequence). Trimming removed 3 bases from V and 2 bases from J; junction bases left unmatched: 10. The CDR3 runs 16 residues. In DNA form, the CDR3 reads TGTGCCTTCCCAGGGGGCCTGGGGGATACGACCGATAAACTCATCTTT. This gives the protein CAFPGGLGDTTDKLIF.

Comments on this clone: The TCRdb protein, from a much larger clone, departs from this DNA's translation at residue 18, likely by read error; the protein shown derives from the DNA. This chain joins TRDV1 and TRDJ1; the D gene is possibly TRDD3 (8 bases). There are 25 residues in the CDR3. Looked up from germline, CDR1 is TSWWSYY and CDR2 is QGS. Trimming cost V 0 bases and J 2 bases, with 40 bases left between them. The CDR3 sequence: CALGELVPFPLPITHWGPITDKLIF. In DNA form, the CDR3 reads TGTGCTCTTGGGGAACTAGTTCCCTTCCCGCTTCCTATTACCCACTGGGGGCCCATTACCGATAAACTCATCTTT.

This clone was counted between two and nine times. This probably arose from a read error, given a far larger clone one base away. Other DNA sequences within the sample encode an identical CDR3. The chain is built from TRDV3 and TRDJ1; TRDD3 matches 7 bases. Germline-derived CDR1 and CDR2 are TVYSNPD and GDNSRS (reference sequence). The CDR3 loop spans 16 amino acids. The trim removed 2 bases at V and 1 base at J, leaving 13 bases unmatched. The CDR3: CAFPGWGSEPTDKLIF. CDR3 sequence (DNA): TGTGCCTTTCCTGGCTGGGGGTCCGAGCCCACCGATAAACTCATCTTT.

This clone showed up just a few times. Additional DNA sequences in this sample encode the identical CDR3. The chain couples TRDV2 to TRDJ1; 7 nucleotides match TRDD3. From germline, CDR1 is GEAIGNYY and CDR2 EKD. There are 19 residues in the CDR3. V dropped 2 bases and J dropped 2; count of bases not matched to a gene: 19. The CDR3 sequence: CACDKIPLGDRKPTDKLIF. As DNA, the CDR3 is TGTGCCTGTGACAAAATTCCCTTGGGGGACCGAAAACCTACCGATAAACTCATCTTT.

This clone was seen more than once but under ten times. The translation of this DNA and the TCRdb protein of a much larger clone differ at residues 10 and 13, probably owing to a read error; the protein shown here is translated from the DNA. The CDR3 nucleotides read TGTGCTCTAGTACAGTACTGGGTCCCCGAGTCTAAACCCATCTTT. Protein sequence: CALVQYWVPESKPIF. V usage is TRDV1 and J usage is TRDJ1; maybe TRDD3 (6 bases). Germline lookup yields CDR1 TSWWSYY and CDR2 QGS. CDR3 length: 15 amino acids.